Shown below are 16 T cell receptor beta chains from a single sample sequenced in a study of blood T cells in healthy people across ages. It was with a sample-barcoded 5' primer and a J-beta primer mix that a second PCR of roughly 7 to 11 cycles was run. In TCRdb, the 5' RACE reads were re-called with MiXCR into one record per CDR3 protein. The data contain 1.5 million to 2 million distinct CDR3 sequences, just under 50% of them singletons. The sample consisted of blood. The receptors shown here come from a woman in her thirties or forties in good health.

V is TRBV6-1 and J is TRBJ2-3; perhaps TRBD2 as D (7 bases). Germline V CDR1 and CDR2: MNHNS, SASEGT. With 5 bases removed from V and 1 base from J, the gap between germline ends came to 16 bases. This CDR3 is built from 16 residues. The CDR3 here is CASSRNGGLGTDTQYF. CDR3 DNA: TGTGCCAGCAGTCGGAACGGGGGGCTCGGCACAGATACGCAGTATTTT.

This clonotype was seen a single time. The V and J genes are TRBV28 and TRBJ2-3; D may be TRBD1 (6 bases). This CDR3 region has 15 residues. V was cut by 8 bases and J by 2 bases, with 17 bases left in between. Germline CDR1 reads MDHEN; CDR2 reads SYDVKM. CDR3 amino acids: CASHTPGAPTDTQYF. DNA of the CDR3: TGTGCCAGCCACACCCCAGGGGCCCCCACAGATACGCAGTATTTT.

This clonotype was counted a few times. The rearrangement uses TRBV6-6 and TRBJ1-5, with TRBD1 as a possible D gene (6 bases). CDR1 and CDR2 from the germline V gene are MNHNY and SVGAGI (reference sequence). Trimming left V 6 bases short and J 11 bases short, with 23 bases between. The CDR3 contains 15 residues. This CDR3 is CASRTTGTTSPSQHF. CDR3 nucleotides: TGTGCCAGCAGGACTACCGGGACAACTTCCCCGTCCCAGCATTTT.

This clonotype was seen at least ten times. This sequence joins TRBV29-1 and TRBJ2-5; TRBD2 agrees at 9 bases. Losses at the gene ends were 4 bases for V and 1 base for J; bases not matched to a gene: 4. The CDR3 is 14 amino acids. In germline, CDR1 is SQVTM, CDR2 ANQGSEA. CDR3 residues: CSVGRLAAQETQYF. Written as DNA, the CDR3 is TGCAGCGTTGGGAGACTAGCGGCCCAAGAGACCCAGTACTTC.

This clonotype came up a few times. The rearrangement joins TRBV4-2 to TRBJ2-5; 8 nucleotides match TRBD2. Germline V lookup: CDR1 LGHNA, CDR2 YNFKEQ. The CDR3 runs to 14 residues. The V gene end was trimmed by 3 bases and the J gene end by 7 bases; junction bases not matched to a gene: 7. CDR3 sequence: CASSQLSGGWTQYF. CDR3 DNA sequence: TGTGCCAGCAGCCAGCTGAGCGGGGGCTGGACCCAGTACTTC.

This clonotype was detected a few times. V usage is TRBV9 and J usage is TRBJ2-5; D uncertain. The CDR3 runs to 14 residues. Germline loops: CDR1 SGDLS, CDR2 YYNGEE. V dropped 0 bases and J dropped 1 base, with 7 bases sitting between them. The CDR3 nucleotides are TGTGCCAGCAGCGTAGACGGTTTCCAAGAGACCCAGTACTTC. Its translation: CASSVDGFQETQYF.

The J gene is TRBJ1-2, the V gene TRBV7-2, with D possibly TRBD1 on 5 matching bases. The CDR3 runs 12 residues. Looked up from germline, CDR1 is SGHTA and CDR2 is FQGNSA. Trimming pared 5 bases from V and 5 bases from J, leaving 9 bases between. CDR3 DNA sequence: TGTGCCAGCAGCCACCAGGGATATGGCTACACCTTC. Translated, it gives CASSHQGYGYTF.

This chain joins TRBV29-1 and TRBJ2-3, with 8 positions matching TRBD1. CDR1 is SQVTM and CDR2 is ANQGSEA in the germline V gene. The CDR3 contains 16 residues. Trimming removed 4 bases from V and 4 bases from J; junction bases left unmatched: 13. In DNA, the CDR3 is TGCAGCGTTGGGGGAGAAGGGCAGGGGGCCCCAGATACGCAGTATTTT. It encodes CSVGGEGQGAPDTQYF.

The J gene is TRBJ2-3, the V gene TRBV6-2 or TRBV6-3, with 9 bases matching TRBD1. After removal of 7 bases from V and 4 bases from J, the junction contained 6 bases not matched to a gene. CDR3 length equals 14 residues. Germline loops: CDR1 MNHEY, CDR2 SVGEGT. DNA for the CDR3: TGTGCCAGCAAGATCGACAGGGGGTCAGATACGCAGTATTTT. Residues: CASKIDRGSDTQYF.

J is TRBJ1-6 and V is TRBV29-1; TRBD1 agrees at 8 bases. The V segment lost 4 bases and the J segment 8 bases; nucleotides outside the gene matches: 7. Per the germline V gene, CDR1 is SQVTM and CDR2 is ANQGSEA. The CDR3 runs 14 residues. This CDR3 reads CSVAQGARDSPLHF. The CDR3 bases are TGCAGCGTTGCCCAGGGGGCCAGGGATTCACCCCTCCACTTT.

The chain uses TRBV12-3 or TRBV12-4 and TRBJ2-3; 11 bases are shared with TRBD1. CDR3 length: 16 residues. With 8 bases clipped from V and 4 bases from J, the junction kept 11 bases outside the gene matches. CDR3 amino acids: CASGPLRGQGADTQYF. The CDR3, as DNA: TGTGCCAGCGGCCCCCTCAGGGGACAGGGGGCAGATACGCAGTATTTT.

The table lists this clonotype with a count of one. CDR3 DNA sequence: TGCAGCGCGGAGGGCGGACAGGAGTACAATGAGCAGTTCTTC. It translates to CSAEGGQEYNEQFF. This chain uses TRBV29-1 with TRBJ2-1; D is possibly TRBD1 (7 bases). Trimming removed 7 bases from V and 4 bases from J, with 17 bases in between. The CDR3 is made up of 14 amino acids. Germline CDR1 and CDR2: SQVTM and ANQGSEA.

This chain links TRBV4-1 with TRBJ1-6; the match to TRBD1 covers 7 bases. The CDR3 is made up of 20 amino acids. J lost 3 bases, V lost 3 bases, and 17 bases had no gene match. Germline V gene lookup returns CDR1 MGHRA and CDR2 YSYEKL. CDR3 in amino acids: CASSHLLRTKGDSYNSPLHF. CDR3 in DNA: TGCGCCAGCAGCCACCTTCTACGCACGAAAGGGGACAGCTATAATTCACCCCTCCACTTT.

This chain connects TRBV20-1 to TRBJ1-2; weak D call: TRBD1 (6 bases). The CDR3 loop spans 14 amino acids. With 3 bases removed from V and 5 bases from J, the gap between germline ends came to 16 bases. The germline V gene has CDR1 DFQATT and CDR2 SNEGSKA (reference sequence). CDR3 sequence reads: CSARGRGTSYGYTF. The CDR3 nucleotides are TGCAGTGCTAGGGGGAGGGGGACATCATATGGCTACACCTTC.

In its sample, this clonotype was seen a few times. The J gene is TRBJ2-5, the V gene TRBV6-2 or TRBV6-3, with D possibly TRBD2 on 6 matching bases. Trimming stripped 3 bases from V and 0 bases from J, with 20 bases between. The CDR3 totals 18 residues. Germline loops: CDR1 MNHEY, CDR2 SVGEGT. CDR3 amino acids: CASSYTRLERRYQETQYF. The DNA of the CDR3 is TGTGCCAGCAGTTATACGAGACTAGAACGGCGGTACCAAGAGACCCAGTACTTC.

V and J are TRBV2 and TRBJ2-1; D ambiguous. The germline V gene has CDR1 SNHLY and CDR2 FYNNEI. Trimming removed 6 bases from V and 8 bases from J, with 8 bases in between. This CDR3 has 11 amino acids. CDR3 nucleotide sequence: TGTGCCAGCAGACGGCGGCATGAGCAGTTCTTC. Translating it yields CASRRRHEQFF.